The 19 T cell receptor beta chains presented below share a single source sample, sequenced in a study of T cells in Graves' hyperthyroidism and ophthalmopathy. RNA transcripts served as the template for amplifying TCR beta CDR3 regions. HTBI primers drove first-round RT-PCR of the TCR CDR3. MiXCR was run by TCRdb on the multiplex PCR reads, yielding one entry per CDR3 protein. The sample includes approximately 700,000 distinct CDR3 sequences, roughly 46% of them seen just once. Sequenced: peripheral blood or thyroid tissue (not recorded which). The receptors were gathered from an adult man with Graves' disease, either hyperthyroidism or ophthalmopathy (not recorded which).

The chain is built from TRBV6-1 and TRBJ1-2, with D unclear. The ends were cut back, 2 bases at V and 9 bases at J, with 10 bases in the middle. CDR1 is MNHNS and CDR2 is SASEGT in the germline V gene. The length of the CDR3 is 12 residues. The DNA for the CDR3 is TGTGCCAGCAGTGAACGGGCACAGAGCTACACCTTC. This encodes CASSERAQSYTF.

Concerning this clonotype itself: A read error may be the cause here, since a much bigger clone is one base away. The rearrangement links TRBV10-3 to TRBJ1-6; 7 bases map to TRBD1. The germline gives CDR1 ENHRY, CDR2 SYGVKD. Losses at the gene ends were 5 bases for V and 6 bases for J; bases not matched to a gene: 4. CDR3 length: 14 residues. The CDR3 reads CAISKRDSNSPLHF. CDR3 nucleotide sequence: TGTGCCATCAGTAAACGGGACAGTAATTCACCCCTCCACTTT.

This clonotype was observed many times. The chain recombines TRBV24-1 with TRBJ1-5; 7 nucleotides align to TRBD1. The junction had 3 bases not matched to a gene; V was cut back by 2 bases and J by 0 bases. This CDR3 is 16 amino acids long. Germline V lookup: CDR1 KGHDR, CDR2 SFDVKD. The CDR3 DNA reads TGTGCCACCAGTGATTCATCAGGGGGTAGCAATCAGCCCCAGCATTTT. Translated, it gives CATSDSSGGSNQPQHF.

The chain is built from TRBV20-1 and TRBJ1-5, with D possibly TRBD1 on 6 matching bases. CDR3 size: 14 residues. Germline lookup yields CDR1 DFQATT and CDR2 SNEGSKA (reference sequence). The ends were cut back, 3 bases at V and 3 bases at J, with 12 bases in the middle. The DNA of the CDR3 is TGCAGTGCTAGTGAGGGGGGCGACAATCAGCCCCAGCATTTT. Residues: CSASEGGDNQPQHF.

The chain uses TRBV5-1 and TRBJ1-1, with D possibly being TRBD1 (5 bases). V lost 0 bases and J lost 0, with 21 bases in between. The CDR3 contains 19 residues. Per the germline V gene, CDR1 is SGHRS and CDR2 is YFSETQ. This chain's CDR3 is CASSLVVGHTTMMNTEAFF. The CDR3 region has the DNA TGCGCCAGCAGCTTGGTGGTCGGACACACGACAATGATGAACACTGAAGCTTTCTTT.

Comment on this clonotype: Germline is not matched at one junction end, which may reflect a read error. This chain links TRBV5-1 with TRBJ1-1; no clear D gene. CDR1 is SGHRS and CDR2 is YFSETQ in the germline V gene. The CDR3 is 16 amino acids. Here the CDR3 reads CASSSPVGGRPTEAFF. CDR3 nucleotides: TGTGCCAGCAGCTCACCAGTAGGAGGTAGGCCCACTGAAGCTTTCTTT.

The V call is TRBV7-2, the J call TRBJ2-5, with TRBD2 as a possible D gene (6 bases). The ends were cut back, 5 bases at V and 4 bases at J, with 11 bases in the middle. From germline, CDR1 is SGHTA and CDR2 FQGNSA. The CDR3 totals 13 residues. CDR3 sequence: CASSQRVGETQYF. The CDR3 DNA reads TGTGCCAGCAGCCAGCGGGTTGGAGAGACCCAGTACTTC.

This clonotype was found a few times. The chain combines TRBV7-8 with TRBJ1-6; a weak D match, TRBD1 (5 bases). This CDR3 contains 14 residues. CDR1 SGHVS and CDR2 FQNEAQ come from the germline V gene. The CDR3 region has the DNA TGTGCAAAAAGACCCGGGGACGGGAATTCACCCCTCCACTTT. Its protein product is CAKRPGDGNSPLHF.

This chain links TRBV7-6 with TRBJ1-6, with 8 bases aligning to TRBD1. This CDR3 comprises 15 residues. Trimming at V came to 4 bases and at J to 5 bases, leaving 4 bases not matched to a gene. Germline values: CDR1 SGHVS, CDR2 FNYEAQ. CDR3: CASSSTGQDNSPLHF. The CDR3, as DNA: TGTGCCAGCAGCTCAACGGGACAGGATAATTCACCCCTCCACTTT.

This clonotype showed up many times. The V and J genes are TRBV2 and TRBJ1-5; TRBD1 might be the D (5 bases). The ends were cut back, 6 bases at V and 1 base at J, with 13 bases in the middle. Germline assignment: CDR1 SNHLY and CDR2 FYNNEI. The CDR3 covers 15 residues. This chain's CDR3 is CASSSGGDSNQPQHF. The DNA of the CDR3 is TGTGCCAGCAGCTCCGGGGGGGACAGCAATCAGCCCCAGCATTTT.

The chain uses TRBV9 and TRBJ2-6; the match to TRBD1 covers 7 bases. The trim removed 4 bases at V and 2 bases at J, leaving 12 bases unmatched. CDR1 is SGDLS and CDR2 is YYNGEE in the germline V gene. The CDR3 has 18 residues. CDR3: CASSQEATGLAGANVLTF. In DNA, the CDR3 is TGTGCCAGCAGCCAAGAGGCGACAGGGCTCGCTGGGGCCAACGTCCTGACTTTC.

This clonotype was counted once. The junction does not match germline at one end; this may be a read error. The CDR3 loop is CASSQETTANYGYTF. The CDR3 DNA reads as TGCGCCAGCAGCCAAGAAACTACAGCTAACTATGGCTACACCTTC. V is TRBV7-3 and J is TRBJ1-2; D is unresolved. CDR3 size: 15 residues. Germline values: CDR1 SGHTA, CDR2 FQGTGA.

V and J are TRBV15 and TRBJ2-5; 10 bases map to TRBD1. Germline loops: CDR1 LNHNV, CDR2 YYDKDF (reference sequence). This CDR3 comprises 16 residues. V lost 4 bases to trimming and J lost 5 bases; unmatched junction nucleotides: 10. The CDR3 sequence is CATSTSFGQGDETQYF. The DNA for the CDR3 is TGTGCCACCAGCACTAGTTTCGGACAGGGGGATGAGACCCAGTACTTC. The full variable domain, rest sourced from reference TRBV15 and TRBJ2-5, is DAMVIQNPRYQVTQFGKPVTLSCSQTLNHNVMYWYQQKSSQAPKLLFHYYDKDFNNEADTPDNFQSRRPNTSFCFLDIRSPGLGDTAMYLCATSTSFGQGDETQYFGPGTRLLVL.

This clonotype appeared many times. CDR3 residues: CASSIQVNQPQHF. Here the CDR3 DNA reads TGTGCCAGTAGTATACAGGTCAATCAGCCCCAGCATTTT. The chain has TRBV19 and TRBJ1-5, with unresolved D. The V gene lost 2 bases and the J gene lost 3 bases, with 5 bases spanning the gap. Per germline, CDR1 LNHDA and CDR2 SQIVND (reference sequence). This CDR3 comprises 13 residues.

The CDR3 loop is CASTALGGGGYTF. In DNA, the CDR3 is TGTGCCAGCACCGCCCTAGGAGGAGGAGGCTACACCTTC. The rearrangement links TRBV7-9 to TRBJ1-2; no clear D. The CDR3 has 13 residues. The V and J ends lost 7 bases and 8 bases respectively, with 17 bases between them. From germline, CDR1 is SEHNR and CDR2 FQNEAQ (reference sequence). The entire variable domain, with the rest obtained from reference TRBV7-9 and TRBJ1-2, is as follows: DTGVSQNPRHKITKRGQNVTFRCDPISEHNRLYWYRQTLGQGPEFLTYFQNEAQLEKSRLLSDRFSAERPKGSFSTLEIQRTEQGDSAMYLCASTALGGGGYTFGSGTRLTVV.

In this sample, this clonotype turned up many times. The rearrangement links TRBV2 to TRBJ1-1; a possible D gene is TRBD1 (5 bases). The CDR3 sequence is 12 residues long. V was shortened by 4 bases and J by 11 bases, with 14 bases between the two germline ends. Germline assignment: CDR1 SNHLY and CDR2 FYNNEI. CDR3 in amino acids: CASSARQGDAFF. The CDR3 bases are TGTGCCAGCAGTGCGAGGCAGGGAGACGCTTTCTTT.

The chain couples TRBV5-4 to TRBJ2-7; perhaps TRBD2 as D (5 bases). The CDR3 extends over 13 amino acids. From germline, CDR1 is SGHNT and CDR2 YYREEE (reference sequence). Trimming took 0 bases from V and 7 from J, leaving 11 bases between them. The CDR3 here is CASSLVGNREQYF. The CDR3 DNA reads TGTGCCAGCAGCTTGGTCGGGAATAGGGAGCAGTACTTC.

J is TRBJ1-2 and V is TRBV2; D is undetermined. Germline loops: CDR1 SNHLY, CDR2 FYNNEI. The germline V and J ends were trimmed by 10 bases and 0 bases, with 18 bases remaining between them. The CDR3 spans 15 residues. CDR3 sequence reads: CAILRQKTANYGYTF. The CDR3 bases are TGTGCCATCCTGAGGCAGAAAACCGCTAACTATGGCTACACCTTC. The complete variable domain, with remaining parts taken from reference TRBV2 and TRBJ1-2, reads EPEVTQTPSHQVTQMGQEVILRCVPISNHLYFYWYRQILGQKVEFLVSFYNNEISEKSEIFDDQFSVERPDGSNFTLKIRSTKLEDSAMYFCAILRQKTANYGYTFGSGTRLTVV.

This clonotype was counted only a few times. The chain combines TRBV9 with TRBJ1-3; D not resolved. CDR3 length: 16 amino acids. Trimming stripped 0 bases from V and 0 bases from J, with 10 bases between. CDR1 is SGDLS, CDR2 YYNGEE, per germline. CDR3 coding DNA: TGTGCCAGCAGCGTAGCAGGCGCCATCTCTGGAAACACCATATATTTT. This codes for CASSVAGAISGNTIYF.